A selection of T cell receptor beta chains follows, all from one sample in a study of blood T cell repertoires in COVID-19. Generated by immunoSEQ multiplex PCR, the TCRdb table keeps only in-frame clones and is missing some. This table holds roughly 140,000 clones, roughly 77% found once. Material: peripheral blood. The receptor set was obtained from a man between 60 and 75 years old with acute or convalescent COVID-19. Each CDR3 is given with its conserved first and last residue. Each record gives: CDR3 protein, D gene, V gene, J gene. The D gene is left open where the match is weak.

CASSQERLAGFSYEQYF	TRBD2	TRBV4-1	TRBJ2-7
CAWSVLRGNSPLHF	-	TRBV30	TRBJ1-6
CASKQAPGELFF	-	TRBV21-1	TRBJ2-2
CASSKAPPRQGLNQPQHF	TRBD1	TRBV18	TRBJ1-5
CASSPGLEETQYF	TRBD2	TRBV7-8	TRBJ2-5
CASSESSMNTGELFF	-	TRBV2	TRBJ2-2
CASREGGYSSYEQYF	-	TRBV5-1	TRBJ2-7
CAGAGVSYEQFF	TRBD2	TRBV7-9	TRBJ2-1
CAISSVAGASHEQFF	TRBD2	TRBV10-3	TRBJ2-1
CASSQVGTSGTNEQFF	TRBD2	TRBV4-2	TRBJ2-1
CASSQDSQGHNEQFF	TRBD1	TRBV3-1/TRBV3-2	TRBJ2-1
CASSLGTGGQETQYF	TRBD1	TRBV5-5	TRBJ2-5
CATSRDLAGGTDTQYF	TRBD2	TRBV15	TRBJ2-3